The following is a T cell receptor (beta chain) sequence with its context. The target antigen is unknown. Germline CDR1 SQVTM, CDR2 ANQGSEA. The junction had 9 bases not matched to a gene; V was cut back by 4 bases and J by 7 bases. CDR3 length: 14 residues. The data derive from a study of blood T cells in healthy people across ages. Points from the study as a whole: Across the age range, TCR beta diversity per million T cells fell in a roughly linear way. The unknown donor CMV status may have confounded expanded clonotype changes.

The second PCR ran about 7 to 12 cycles with a sample-barcoded 5' primer and J-beta primers. TCRdb processed the 5' RACE reads anew with MiXCR; each CDR3 protein has one entry. The table lists 800,000 to 950,000 distinct CDR3 sequences, around 46% of them singletons. The origin of this receptor is a man under 40 in good health. This chain uses TRBV29-1 with TRBJ2-7; the match to TRBD2 covers 11 bases. Sequencing used blood. The CDR3: CSVALAGGELEQYF. DNA for the CDR3: TGCAGCGTTGCCCTAGCGGGGGGTGAGCTTGAGCAGTACTTC.